This T cell receptor beta chain was retrieved from a study of shared clonotypes between healthy human individuals. Study information: CD4 naive and CD4 memory each took three plates per donor, while CD8 naive took two and CD8 memory one.

The healthy adult donors were HIV-negative and reported no recent acute infections or vaccinations. The germline V gene encodes CDR1 LNHDA and CDR2 SQIVND (reference sequence). The CDR3 is made up of 16 amino acids. Trimming removed 1 base from V and 6 bases from J, with 18 bases in between. The data were produced by immunoSEQ multiplex PCR, yet TCRdb's version contains in-frame clones alone and is incomplete. There are 2.3 million or so clones in the sample; approximately 95% occur only once, and about 0.41% lies in the top ten. The chain has TRBV19 and TRBJ1-1; D may be TRBD1 (5 bases). The source is a man between 18 and 29 years old in good health. Some clones in this sample may be carry-over from other donors' samples. The sequencing sample was made of naive CD4+ T cells from PBMCs. Subset given: CD45RA+ positively selected. CDR3 loop: CASSIGSPLTDPEAFF. CDR3 nucleotide sequence: TGTGCCAGTAGTATAGGTTCCCCCTTGACAGACCCTGAAGCTTTCTTT.